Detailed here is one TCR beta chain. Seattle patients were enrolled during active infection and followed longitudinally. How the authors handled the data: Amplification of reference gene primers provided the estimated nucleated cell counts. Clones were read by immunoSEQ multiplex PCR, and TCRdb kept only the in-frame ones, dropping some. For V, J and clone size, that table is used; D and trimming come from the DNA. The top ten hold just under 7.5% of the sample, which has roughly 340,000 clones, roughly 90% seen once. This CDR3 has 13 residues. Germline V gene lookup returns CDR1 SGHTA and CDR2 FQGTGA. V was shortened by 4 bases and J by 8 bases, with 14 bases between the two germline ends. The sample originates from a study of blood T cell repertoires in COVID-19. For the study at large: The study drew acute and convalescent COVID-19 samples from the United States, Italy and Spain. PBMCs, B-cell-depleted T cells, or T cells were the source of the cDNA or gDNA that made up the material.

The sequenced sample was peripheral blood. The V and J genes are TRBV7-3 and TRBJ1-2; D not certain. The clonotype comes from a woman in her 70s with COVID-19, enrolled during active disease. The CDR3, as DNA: TGTGCCAGCAGCTCGGGGATGGGAGAGGGCTACACCTTC. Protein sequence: CASSSGMGEGYTF. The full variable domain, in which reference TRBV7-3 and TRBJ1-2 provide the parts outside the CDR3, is GAGVSQTPSNKVTEKGKYVELRCDPISGHTALYWYRQSLGQGPEFLIYFQGTGAADDSGLPNDRFFAVRPEGSVSTLKIQRTERGDSAVYLCASSSGMGEGYTFGSGTRLTVV.